Below, one TCR beta chain is given with its context. Its binding antigen is unknown. Per-base qualities were not stored, and no clone one base away is much larger. The data belong to a study of T cell repertoires in cytomegalovirus infection (dated by TCRdb to between 2018 and 2021). Study-level background: Recently identified HLA-C-restricted CMV epitopes, whose presentation resists viral immunomodulation, were targeted by peptide stimulations together with well-studied HLA-B-restricted epitopes. Because public TCR beta signatures pointed to carriage of CMV infection together with the matching HLA type, the HLA type of each donor mattered for the analysis.

This sample was sequenced with an Illumina HiSeq 1500. TCRdb handled the public reads itself, with Q25 trimming in fastp and clone calling in MiXCR, and kept productive beta chains. Rows with a matching CDR3 protein are joined into one entry that keeps the most common DNA and genes. A total of around 300,000 distinct CDR3 sequences appear in this sample, roughly a fifth of them only once. The top ten constitute approximately 19% of the sample. The treatment or condition label of this sample denotes: in vitro stimulation with specific CMV peptide epitopes to enrich CMV-specific T cells. Paper-wide results and their limitations: Carriers of CMV infection plus the relevant HLA type were discriminated by the cumulative frequency of public TCR beta family members in the study cohort and in an independent roughly 400-donor cohort. The ex vivo response was dominated by HLA-C-restricted CMV-specific TCR beta clonotypes, and the single most frequent clonotype in two of eight donors was supplied by these HLA-C-restricted clonotypes.

Including the terminal cysteine and phenylalanine, the CDR3 comprises 15 residues. The CDR3 DNA has 45 bases and is translated from base 1. Per the germline V gene, MNHNS is the CDR1 and SASEGT is the CDR2. The V and J ends are trimmed by 4 bases and 11 bases, leaving 21 bases between them. The TCR originated in a human donor in good health (CMV status not recorded). Some clones in this sample may be carry-over from other donors' samples. The sequencing here drew on cultured PBMCs, taken from culture after CMV antigen stimulation. The chain employs TRBV6-1 and TRBJ1-5; the D segment could be TRBD1, given 5 matching bases. In nucleotide form, the sequence is TGTGCCAGCAGTGCCGGGGCCGACGAGGGAAAAGCCCAGCATTTT. Translated, this is CASSAGADEGKAQHF.